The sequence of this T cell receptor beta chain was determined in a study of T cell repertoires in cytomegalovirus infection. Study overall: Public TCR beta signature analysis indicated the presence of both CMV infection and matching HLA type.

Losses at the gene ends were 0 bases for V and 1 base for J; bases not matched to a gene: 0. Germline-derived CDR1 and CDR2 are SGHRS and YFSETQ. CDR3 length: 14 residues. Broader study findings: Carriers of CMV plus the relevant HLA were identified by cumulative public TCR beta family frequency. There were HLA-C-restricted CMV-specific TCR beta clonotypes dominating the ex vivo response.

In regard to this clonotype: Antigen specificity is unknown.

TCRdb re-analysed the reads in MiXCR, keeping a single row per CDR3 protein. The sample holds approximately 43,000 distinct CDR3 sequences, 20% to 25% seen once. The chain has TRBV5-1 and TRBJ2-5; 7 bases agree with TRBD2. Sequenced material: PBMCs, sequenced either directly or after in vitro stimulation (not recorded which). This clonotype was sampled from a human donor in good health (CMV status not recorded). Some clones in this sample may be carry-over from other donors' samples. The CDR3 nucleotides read TGCGCCAGCAGCTTGGGGACTAGCCAAGAGACCCAGTACTTC. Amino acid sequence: CASSLGTSQETQYF.